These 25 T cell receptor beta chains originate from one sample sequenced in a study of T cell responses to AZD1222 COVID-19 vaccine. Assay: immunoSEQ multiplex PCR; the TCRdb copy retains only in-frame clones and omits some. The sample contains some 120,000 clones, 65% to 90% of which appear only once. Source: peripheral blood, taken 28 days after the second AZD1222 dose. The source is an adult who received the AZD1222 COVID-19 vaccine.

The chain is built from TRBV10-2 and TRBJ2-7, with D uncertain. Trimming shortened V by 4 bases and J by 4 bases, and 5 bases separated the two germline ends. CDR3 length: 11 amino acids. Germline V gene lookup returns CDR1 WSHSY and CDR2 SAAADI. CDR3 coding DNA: TGCGCCAGCAGTGTCGGATACGAGCAGTACTTC. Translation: CASSVGYEQYF.

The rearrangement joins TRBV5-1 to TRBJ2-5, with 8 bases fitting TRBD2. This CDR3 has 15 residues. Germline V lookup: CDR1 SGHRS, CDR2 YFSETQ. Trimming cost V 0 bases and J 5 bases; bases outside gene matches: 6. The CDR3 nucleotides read TGCGCCAGCAGCTTGGACGGGAGGGAGGCGGAGACCCAGTACTTC. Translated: CASSLDGREAETQYF.

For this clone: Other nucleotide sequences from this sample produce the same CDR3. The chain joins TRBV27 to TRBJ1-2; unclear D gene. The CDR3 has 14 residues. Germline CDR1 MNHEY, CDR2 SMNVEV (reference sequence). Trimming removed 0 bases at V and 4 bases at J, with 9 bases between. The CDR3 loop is CASSLSGGGYGYTF. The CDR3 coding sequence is TGTGCCAGCAGTTTATCGGGAGGAGGCTATGGCTACACCTTC.

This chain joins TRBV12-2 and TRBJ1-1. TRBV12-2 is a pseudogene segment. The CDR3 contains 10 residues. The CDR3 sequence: CASRLSSAFF. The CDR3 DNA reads TGTGCAAGTCGCTTAAGTTCGGCTTTCTTT.

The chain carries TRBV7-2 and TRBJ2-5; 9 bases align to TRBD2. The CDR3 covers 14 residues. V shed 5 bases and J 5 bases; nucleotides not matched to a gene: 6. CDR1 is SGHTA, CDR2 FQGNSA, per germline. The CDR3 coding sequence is TGTGCCAGCAGCGTGACTAGCGGTTGGGAGACCCAGTACTTC. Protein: CASSVTSGWETQYF.

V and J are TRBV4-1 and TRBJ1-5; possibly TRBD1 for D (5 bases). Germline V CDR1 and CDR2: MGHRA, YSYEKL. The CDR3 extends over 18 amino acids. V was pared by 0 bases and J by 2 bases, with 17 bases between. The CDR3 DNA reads TGCGCCAGCAGCCAAGATATGAGGGGAATTCGGGGCAATCAGCCCCAGCATTTT. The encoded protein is CASSQDMRGIRGNQPQHF.

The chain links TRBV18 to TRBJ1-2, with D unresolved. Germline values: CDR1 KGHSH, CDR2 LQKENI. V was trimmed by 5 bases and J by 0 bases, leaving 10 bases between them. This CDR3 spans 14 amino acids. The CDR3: CASSVRSTNYGYTF. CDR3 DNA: TGTGCCAGCTCAGTCAGATCAACTAACTATGGCTACACCTTC.

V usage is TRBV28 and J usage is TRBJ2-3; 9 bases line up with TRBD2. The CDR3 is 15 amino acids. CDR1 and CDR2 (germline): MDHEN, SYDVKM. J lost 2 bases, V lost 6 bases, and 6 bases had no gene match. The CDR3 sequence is CASRGGGAPTDTQYF. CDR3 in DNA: TGTGCCAGCAGGGGCGGGGGGGCCCCCACAGATACGCAGTATTTT.

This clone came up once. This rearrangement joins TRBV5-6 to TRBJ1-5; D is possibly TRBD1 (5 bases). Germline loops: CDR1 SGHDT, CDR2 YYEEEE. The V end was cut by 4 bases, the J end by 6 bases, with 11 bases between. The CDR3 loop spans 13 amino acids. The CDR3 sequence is CASSLGGVQPQHF. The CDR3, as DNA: TGTGCCAGCAGCCTGGGGGGGGTTCAGCCCCAGCATTTT.

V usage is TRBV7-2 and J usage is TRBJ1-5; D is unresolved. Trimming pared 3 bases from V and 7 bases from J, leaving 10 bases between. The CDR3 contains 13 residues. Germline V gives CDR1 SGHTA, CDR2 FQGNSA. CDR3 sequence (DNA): TGTGCCAGCAGCTTTCAGGACGGACAGCCCCAGCATTTT. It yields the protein CASSFQDGQPQHF. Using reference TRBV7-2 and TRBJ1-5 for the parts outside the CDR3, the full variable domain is GAGVSQSPSNKVTEKGKDVELRCDPISGHTALYWYRQSLGQGLEFLIYFQGNSAPDKSGLPSDRFSAERTGGSVSTLTIQRTQQEDSAVYLCASSFQDGQPQHFGDGTRLSIL.

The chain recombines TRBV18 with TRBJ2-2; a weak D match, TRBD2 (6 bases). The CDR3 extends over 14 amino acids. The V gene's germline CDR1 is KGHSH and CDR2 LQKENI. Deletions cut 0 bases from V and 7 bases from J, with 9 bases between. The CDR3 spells CASSPPSGVGELFF. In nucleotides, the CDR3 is TGTGCCAGCTCACCACCATCGGGGGTCGGGGAGCTGTTTTTT.

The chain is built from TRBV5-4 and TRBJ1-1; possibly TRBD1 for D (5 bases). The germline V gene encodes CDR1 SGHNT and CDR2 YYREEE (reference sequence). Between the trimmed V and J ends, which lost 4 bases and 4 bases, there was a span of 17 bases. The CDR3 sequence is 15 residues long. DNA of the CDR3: TGTGCCAGCAGCCCGCGGAATTTCGGGGCCACTGAAGCTTTCTTT. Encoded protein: CASSPRNFGATEAFF.

CDR3 bases: TGCGCCAGCAGCCCAGGGCCAGCTAACTATGGCTACACCTTC. It translates to CASSPGPANYGYTF. The chain employs TRBV5-1 and TRBJ1-2; TRBD1 is a possible D gene (5 bases). The CDR3 is made up of 14 amino acids. The germline V and J ends were trimmed by 4 bases and 0 bases, with 10 bases remaining between them. The germline gives CDR1 SGHRS, CDR2 YFSETQ.

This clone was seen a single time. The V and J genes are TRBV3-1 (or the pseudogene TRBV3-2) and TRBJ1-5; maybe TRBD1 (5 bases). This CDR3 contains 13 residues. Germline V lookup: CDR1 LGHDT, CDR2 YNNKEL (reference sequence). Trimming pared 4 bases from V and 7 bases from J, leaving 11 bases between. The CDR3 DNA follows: TGTGCCAGCAGCCTCAGGGTCGAGCAGCCCCAGCATTTT. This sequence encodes CASSLRVEQPQHF.

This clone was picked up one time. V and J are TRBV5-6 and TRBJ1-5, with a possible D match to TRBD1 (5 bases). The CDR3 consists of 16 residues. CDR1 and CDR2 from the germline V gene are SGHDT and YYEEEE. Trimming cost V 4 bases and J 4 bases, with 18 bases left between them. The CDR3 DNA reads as TGTGCCAGCAGCCGGACGTCGGGGGTAAGTAATCAGCCCCAGCATTTT. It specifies CASSRTSGVSNQPQHF. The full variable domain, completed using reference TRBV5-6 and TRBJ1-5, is DAGVTQSPTHLIKTRGQQVTLRCSPKSGHDTVSWYQQALGQGPQFIFQYYEEEERQRGNFPDRFSGHQFPNYSSELNVNALLLGDSALYLCASSRTSGVSNQPQHFGDGTRLSIL.

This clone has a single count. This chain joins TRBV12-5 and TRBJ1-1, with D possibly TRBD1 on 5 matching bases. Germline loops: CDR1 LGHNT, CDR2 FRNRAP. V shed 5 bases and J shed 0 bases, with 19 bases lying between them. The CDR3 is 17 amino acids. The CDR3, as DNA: TGTGCTAGTGGTATGACTCAGGGAGGAATCATGAACACTGAAGCTTTCTTT. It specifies CASGMTQGGIMNTEAFF. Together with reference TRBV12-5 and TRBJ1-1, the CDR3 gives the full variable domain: DARVTQTPRHKVTEMGQEVTMRCQPILGHNTVFWYRQTMMQGLELLAYFRNRAPLDDSGMPKDRFSAEMPDATLATLKIQPSEPRDSAVYFCASGMTQGGIMNTEAFFGQGTRLTVV.

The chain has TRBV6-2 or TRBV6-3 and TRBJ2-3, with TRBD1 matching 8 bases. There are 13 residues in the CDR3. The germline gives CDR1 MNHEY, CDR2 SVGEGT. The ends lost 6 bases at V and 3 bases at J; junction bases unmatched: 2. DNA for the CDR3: TGTGCCAGCAGCGACAGGGGAACAGATACGCAGTATTTT. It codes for CASSDRGTDTQYF.

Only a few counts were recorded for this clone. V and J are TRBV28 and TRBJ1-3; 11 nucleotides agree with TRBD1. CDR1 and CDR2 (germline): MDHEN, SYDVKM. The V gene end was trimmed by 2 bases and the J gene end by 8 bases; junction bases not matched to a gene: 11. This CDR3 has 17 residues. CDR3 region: CASSLEGTGGMADTIYF. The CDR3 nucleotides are TGTGCCAGCAGTTTAGAGGGGACAGGGGGTATGGCGGACACCATATATTTT.

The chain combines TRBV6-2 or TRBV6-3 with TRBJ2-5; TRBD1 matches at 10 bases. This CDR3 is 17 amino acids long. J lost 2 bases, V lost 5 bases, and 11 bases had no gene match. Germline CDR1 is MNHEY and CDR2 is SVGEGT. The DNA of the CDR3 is TGTGCCAGCAGTGCGGGACAGGGGAAGGCCAAACAAGAGACCCAGTACTTC. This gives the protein CASSAGQGKAKQETQYF.

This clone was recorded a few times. In DNA form, the CDR3 reads TGCGCCAGCAGGGCGGGGGCCTTTAGCACAGATACGCAGTATTTT. Protein product: CASRAGAFSTDTQYF. This chain connects TRBV5-1 to TRBJ2-3; perhaps TRBD2 as D (7 bases). This CDR3 spans 15 amino acids. From germline, CDR1 is SGHRS and CDR2 YFSETQ. Between the trimmed V and J ends, which lost 5 bases and 0 bases, there was a span of 13 bases.

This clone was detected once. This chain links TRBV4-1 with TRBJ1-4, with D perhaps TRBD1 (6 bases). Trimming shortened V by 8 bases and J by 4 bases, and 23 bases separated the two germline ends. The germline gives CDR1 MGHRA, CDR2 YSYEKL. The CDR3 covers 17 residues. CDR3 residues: CASSLRGGQSGNEKLFF. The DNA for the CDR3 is TGCGCCAGCTCCCTGCGGGGGGGGCAAAGCGGTAATGAAAAACTGTTTTTT.

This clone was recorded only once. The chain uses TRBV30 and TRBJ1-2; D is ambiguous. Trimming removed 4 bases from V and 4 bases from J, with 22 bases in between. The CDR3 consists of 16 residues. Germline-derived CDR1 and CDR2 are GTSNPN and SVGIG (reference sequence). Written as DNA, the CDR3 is TGTGCCTGGAACAAACACTTCCAGGAATCAGGCTATGGCTACACCTTC. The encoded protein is CAWNKHFQESGYGYTF.

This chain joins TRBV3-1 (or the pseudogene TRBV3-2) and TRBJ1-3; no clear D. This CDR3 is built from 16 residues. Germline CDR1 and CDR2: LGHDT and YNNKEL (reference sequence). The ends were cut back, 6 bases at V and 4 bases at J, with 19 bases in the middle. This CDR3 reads CASRRTAGGLGNTIYF. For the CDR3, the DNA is TGTGCCAGCAGACGCACGGCCGGAGGGTTAGGAAACACCATATATTTT.

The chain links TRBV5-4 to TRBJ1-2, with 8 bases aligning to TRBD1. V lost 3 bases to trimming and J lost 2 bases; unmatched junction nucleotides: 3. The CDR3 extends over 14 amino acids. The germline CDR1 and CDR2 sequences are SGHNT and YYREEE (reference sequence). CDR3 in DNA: TGTGCCAGCAGCTGGGGACAGGAAAACTATGGCTACACCTTC. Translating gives CASSWGQENYGYTF.

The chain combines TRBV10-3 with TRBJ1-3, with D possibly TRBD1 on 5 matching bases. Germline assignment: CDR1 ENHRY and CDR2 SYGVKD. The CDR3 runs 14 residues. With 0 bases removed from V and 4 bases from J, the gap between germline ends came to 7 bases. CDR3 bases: TGTGCCATCAGTGAGTCCTGGGGCGGAAACACCATATATTTT. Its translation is CAISESWGGNTIYF.